This is a list of T cell receptor beta chains from one sample in a study of vaccination and CD4 T cells after COVID-19. Their cognate antigens are unknown. TCRdb reprocessed the PCR reads via MiXCR and lists one record per CDR3 protein. Of about 15,000 distinct CDR3 sequences listed, roughly a fifth are singletons. The sample in question was CD4+ T cells from blood, cultured in vitro, obtained before SARS-CoV-2 vaccination. The receptors were gathered from a human donor who received a COVID-19 vaccine. The CDR3 runs from the conserved cysteine through the conserved F or W. The D gene is left open where the match is weak. Part of the rows lack a size; the others show once, few, many or a class for expanded clones.

CDR3nt,CDR3aa,d_gene,j_gene,abundance,v_gene
TGCAGCGTTGAAGGGGTGTTAGAGGGGAACACTGAAGCTTTCTTT,CSVEGVLEGNTEAFF,-,TRBJ1-1,-,TRBV29-1
TGTGCCACCAGTGATGCCCGGGACTCTAGGGGCTACGCCTTC,CATSDARDSRGYAF,-,TRBJ1-2,-,TRBV24-1
TGTGCCAGCAGCCACGGGGGACAGGTCCAAGAGACCCAGTACTTC,CASSHGGQVQETQYF,TRBD1,TRBJ2-5,few,TRBV4-2
TGTGCCAGCAGTTTGCGACCACTGAACACCGGGGAGCTGTTTTTT,CASSLRPLNTGELFF,-,TRBJ2-2,few,TRBV12-3/TRBV12-4
TGTGCCAGCAGTTACGGGACAGGGTACGAGCAGTACTTC,CASSYGTGYEQYF,TRBD1,TRBJ2-7,few,TRBV6-2/TRBV6-3
TGTGCCAGTAGTACTAGCGGGGTGCTCGCAGATACGCAGTATTTT,CASSTSGVLADTQYF,TRBD2,TRBJ2-3,few,TRBV19
TGTGCCTGGAGTCTGGGATACGAGCAGTACTTC,CAWSLGYEQYF,-,TRBJ2-7,-,TRBV30
TGTGCCAGTAGTATGCGTGGGACTGGGGCCAACGTCCTGACTTTC,CASSMRGTGANVLTF,-,TRBJ2-6,-,TRBV19
TGTGCCAGCAGCTTAATCAGGGGTCGGACTTTCTTT,CASSLIRGRTFF,-,TRBJ1-1,few,TRBV7-9
TGCAGTGCCCGCCGGACTAGCGGGGTTGAGCAGTACTTC,CSARRTSGVEQYF,TRBD2,TRBJ2-7,few,TRBV20-1
TGCGCCTATAGCGGGCAAAATGAGCAGTTCTTC,CAYSGQNEQFF,TRBD2,TRBJ2-1,-,TRBV20-1
TGCAGTGCCAGAAAGACCGGGGGAGAAGAGACCCAGTACTTC,CSARKTGGEETQYF,-,TRBJ2-5,-,TRBV20-1
TGTGCCACCAGTGACCAGACCGAACCGGCTATGTACTTC,CATSDQTEPAMYF,-,TRBJ2-7,medium-sized,TRBV24-1
TGTGCCAGCAGCCGCACTAGCGGGGGGCTATCCCCCCGGGAGCTGTTTTTT,CASSRTSGGLSPRELFF,TRBD2,TRBJ2-2,-,TRBV7-2
TGTGCCAGCAGCTTAAGGCGACTAGTAGAGAATAGCAATGAGCAGTTCTTC,CASSLRRLVENSNEQFF,-,TRBJ2-1,few,TRBV7-9
TGTGCCACCTTGGGACGGCAGGGGGCTTTTCAGCCCCAGCATTTT,CATLGRQGAFQPQHF,TRBD1,TRBJ1-5,few,TRBV6-2/TRBV6-3
TGCGCCAGCAGCCAAGCTTCTCCTAGCGGGGTTAGTAGCACAGATACGCAGTATTTT,CASSQASPSGVSSTDTQYF,TRBD2,TRBJ2-3,-,TRBV4-1
TGCAGTGCTAGGGCAGGTTCCTCTGGGGCCAACGTCCTGACTTTC,CSARAGSSGANVLTF,-,TRBJ2-6,-,TRBV20-1
TGTGCCAGCAGCAAAGGACTAGCGGGGGCCAACACCAAAGCCAAAAACATTCAGTACTTC,CASSKGLAGANTKAKNIQYF,TRBD2,TRBJ2-4,-,TRBV6-1
TGCAGTGCTAGGGGGCAGGCTGAAGCTTTCTTT,CSARGQAEAFF,-,TRBJ1-1,few,TRBV20-1
TGTGCCACCAGTGAGTTTGAGGACAGCCTCCCCTACGAGCAGTACTTC,CATSEFEDSLPYEQYF,-,TRBJ2-7,-,TRBV10-3
TGTGCCAGCAGCGCTCACGCCGGGACAGGGGTTGAGCAGTACTTC,CASSAHAGTGVEQYF,TRBD1,TRBJ2-7,-,TRBV5-6
TGTGCCAGCAGCCTACAGGGACAGGCTGAAAAACTGTTTTTT,CASSLQGQAEKLFF,TRBD1,TRBJ1-4,-,TRBV12-3/TRBV12-4
TGCGCCAGCAGCCGGCCCCGGGACAGAAACAATGAGCAGTTCTTC,CASSRPRDRNNEQFF,TRBD1,TRBJ2-1,-,TRBV5-1
TGTGCCAGCAGTGGGTCAGGGGGCGCGGATGGCTACACCTTC,CASSGSGGADGYTF,TRBD1,TRBJ1-2,medium-sized,TRBV25-1
TGTGCCAGCAGTTACGGTGACAGGGGGGGCGAGCAGTACTTC,CASSYGDRGGEQYF,TRBD1,TRBJ2-7,-,TRBV6-5
TGTGCCAGCAGCTCCTATTATAACAGGGGGCATACTGAAGCTTTCTTT,CASSSYYNRGHTEAFF,TRBD1,TRBJ1-1,-,TRBV5-6
TGTGCCAGCAGCCAAGATGGGGCAGGGAATTCACCCCTCCACTTT,CASSQDGAGNSPLHF,-,TRBJ1-6,-,TRBV14
TGTGCCAGCAGGGAACAGGCTAACTATGGCTACACCTTC,CASREQANYGYTF,-,TRBJ1-2,medium-sized,TRBV27
TGTGCCAGCAGCTTAAAACAGGGTGCTGAAGCTTTCTTT,CASSLKQGAEAFF,-,TRBJ1-1,few,TRBV7-2
TGTGCCAGCAGCCACGCCTTATGGGCGCGGACTGAAGCTTTCTTT,CASSHALWARTEAFF,-,TRBJ1-1,few,TRBV25-1